This TCR beta chain came from a study of blood T cell repertoires in COVID-19. Libraries were prepared by immunoSEQ multiplex PCR; TCRdb keeps only in-frame clonotypes and omits some of them. The sample yields under 150,000 clones, about 88% seen once. This CDR3 has 13 amino acids. V dropped 10 bases and J dropped 3 bases, with 12 bases sitting between them. The chain links TRBV12-3 or TRBV12-4 to TRBJ2-2, with D possibly TRBD2 on 6 matching bases. The sequence was obtained from an older woman who had recovered from COVID-19. The sequencing sample was made of peripheral blood. CDR3 protein: CAIRDSYTGELFF. CDR3 bases: TGTGCCATCCGGGACTCCTACACCGGGGAGCTGTTTTTT.